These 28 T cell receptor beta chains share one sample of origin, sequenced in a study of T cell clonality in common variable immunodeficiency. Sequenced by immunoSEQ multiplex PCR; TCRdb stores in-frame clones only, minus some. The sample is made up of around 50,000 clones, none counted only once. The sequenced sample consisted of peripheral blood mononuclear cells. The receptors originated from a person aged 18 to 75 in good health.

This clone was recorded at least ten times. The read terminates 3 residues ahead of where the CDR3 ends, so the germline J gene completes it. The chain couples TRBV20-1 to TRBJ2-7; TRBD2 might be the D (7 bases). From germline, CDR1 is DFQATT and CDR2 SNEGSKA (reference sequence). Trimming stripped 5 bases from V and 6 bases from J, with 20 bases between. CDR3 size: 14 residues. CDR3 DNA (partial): TGCAGTGCTCCAGTGGGGGGGGCGGCCGTCGAG. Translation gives CSAPVGGAAVE. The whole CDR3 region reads CSAPVGGAAVEQYF.

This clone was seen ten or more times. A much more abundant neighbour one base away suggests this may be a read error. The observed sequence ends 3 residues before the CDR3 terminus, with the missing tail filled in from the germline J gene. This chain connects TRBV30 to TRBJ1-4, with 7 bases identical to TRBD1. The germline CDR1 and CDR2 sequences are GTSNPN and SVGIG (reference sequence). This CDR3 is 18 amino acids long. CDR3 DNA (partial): TGTGCCTGGAGCCCCATCACACAGGGGCGGACTGGGGCCAACGTA. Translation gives CAWSPITQGRTGANV. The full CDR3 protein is CAWSPITQGRTGANVLFF.

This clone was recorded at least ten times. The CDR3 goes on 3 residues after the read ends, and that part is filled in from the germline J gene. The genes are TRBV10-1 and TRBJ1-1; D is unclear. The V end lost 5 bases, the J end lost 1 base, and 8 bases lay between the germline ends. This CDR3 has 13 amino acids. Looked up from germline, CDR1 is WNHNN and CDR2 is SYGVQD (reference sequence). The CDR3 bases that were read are TGCGCCAGCAGTAGAGGGTGGAACACTGAA. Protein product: CASSRGWNTE. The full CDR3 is CASSRGWNTEAFF.

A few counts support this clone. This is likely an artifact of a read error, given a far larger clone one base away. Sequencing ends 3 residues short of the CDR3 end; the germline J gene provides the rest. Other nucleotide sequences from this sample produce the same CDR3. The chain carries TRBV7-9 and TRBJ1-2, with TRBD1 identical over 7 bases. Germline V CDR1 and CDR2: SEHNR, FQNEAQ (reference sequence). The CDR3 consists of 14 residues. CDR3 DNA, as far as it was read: TGTGCCAGCAGCTTATTATCAGGGGGACCCGGC. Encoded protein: CASSLLSGGPG. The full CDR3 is CASSLLSGGPGYTF. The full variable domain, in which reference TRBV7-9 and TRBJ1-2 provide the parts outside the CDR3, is DTGVSQNPRHKITKRGQNVTFRCDPISEHNRLYWYRQTLGQGPEFLTYFQNEAQLEKSRLLSDRFSAERPKGSFSTLEIQRTEQGDSAMYLCASSLLSGGPGYTFGSGTRLTVV.

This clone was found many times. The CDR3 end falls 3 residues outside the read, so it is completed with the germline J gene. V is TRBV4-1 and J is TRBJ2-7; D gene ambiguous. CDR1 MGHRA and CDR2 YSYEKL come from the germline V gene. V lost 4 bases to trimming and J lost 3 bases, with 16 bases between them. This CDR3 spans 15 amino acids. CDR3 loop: CASSPHRGSYYEQYF. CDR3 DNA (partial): TGCGCCAGCAGCCCTCACAGAGGAAGTTACTACGAG.

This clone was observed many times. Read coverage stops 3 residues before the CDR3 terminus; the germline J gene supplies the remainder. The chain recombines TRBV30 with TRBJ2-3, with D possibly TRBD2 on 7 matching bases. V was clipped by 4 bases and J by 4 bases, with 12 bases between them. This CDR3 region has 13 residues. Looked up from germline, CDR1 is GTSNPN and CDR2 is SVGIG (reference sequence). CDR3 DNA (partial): TGTGCCTGGACTTCCGGGGGGCCAGATACG. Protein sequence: CAWTSGGPDT. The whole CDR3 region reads CAWTSGGPDTQYF.

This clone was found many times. CDR3 DNA (partial): TGTGCCATCAGTGAGTCGAGGTTTTTTAATTCACCC. Encoded protein: CAISESRFFNSP. The whole CDR3 protein is CAISESRFFNSPLHF. J is TRBJ1-6 and V is TRBV10-3; D is undetermined. The CDR3 end lies 3 residues beyond the end of the read and is filled in from the germline J gene. V was shortened by 0 bases and J by 6 bases, with 9 bases between the two germline ends. Looked up from germline, CDR1 is ENHRY and CDR2 is SYGVKD. CDR3 size: 15 residues.

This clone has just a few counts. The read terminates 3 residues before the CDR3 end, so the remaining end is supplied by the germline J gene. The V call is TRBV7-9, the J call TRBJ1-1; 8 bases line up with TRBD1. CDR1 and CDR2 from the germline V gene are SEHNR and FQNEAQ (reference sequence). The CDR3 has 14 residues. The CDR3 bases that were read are TGTGCCAGCAGCCCCCGACAGGGGCAAGAGACA. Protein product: CASSPRQGQET. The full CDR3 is CASSPRQGQETAFF.

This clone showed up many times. The CDR3 is CASSWSLARETQYF. CDR3 bases read: TGCGCCAGCAGCTGGTCGCTAGCGAGAGAGACC. This chain uses TRBV5-1 with TRBJ2-5; the D gene is possibly TRBD2 (6 bases). Sequencing ends 3 residues short of the CDR3 end; the germline J gene provides the rest. Germline V gene sequence: CDR1 SGHRS, CDR2 YFSETQ. The CDR3 sequence is 14 residues long. V was pared by 3 bases and J by 4 bases, with 13 bases between.

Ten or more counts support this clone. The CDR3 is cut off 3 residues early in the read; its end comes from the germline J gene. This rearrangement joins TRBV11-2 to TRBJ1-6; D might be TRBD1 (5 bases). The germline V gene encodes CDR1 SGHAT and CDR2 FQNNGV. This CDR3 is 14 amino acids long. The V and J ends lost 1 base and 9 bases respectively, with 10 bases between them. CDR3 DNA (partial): TGTGCCAGCAGCTTAGGGACAATAGGTTCACCC. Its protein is CASSLGTIGSP. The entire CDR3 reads CASSLGTIGSPLHF.

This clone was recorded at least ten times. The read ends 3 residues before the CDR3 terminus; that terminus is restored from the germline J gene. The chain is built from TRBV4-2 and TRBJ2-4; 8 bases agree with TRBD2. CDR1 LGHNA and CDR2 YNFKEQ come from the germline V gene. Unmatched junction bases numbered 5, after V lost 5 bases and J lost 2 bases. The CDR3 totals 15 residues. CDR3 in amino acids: CASSSGGGPKNIQYF. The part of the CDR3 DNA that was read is TGTGCCAGCAGCTCCGGGGGGGGACCCAAAAACATT.

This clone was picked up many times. The CDR3 protein is CASSPSGAGTPFYGYTF. CDR3 DNA, as far as it was read: TGTGCCAGTAGTCCCTCTGGGGCAGGCACCCCCTTCTATGGC. The chain combines TRBV19 with TRBJ1-2; maybe TRBD1 (5 bases). The missing CDR3 end, 3 residues past where the read stops, is filled in from the germline J gene. This CDR3 has 17 amino acids. Germline CDR1 LNHDA, CDR2 SQIVND (reference sequence). V lost 5 bases, J lost 4 bases, and 23 bases lay in between.

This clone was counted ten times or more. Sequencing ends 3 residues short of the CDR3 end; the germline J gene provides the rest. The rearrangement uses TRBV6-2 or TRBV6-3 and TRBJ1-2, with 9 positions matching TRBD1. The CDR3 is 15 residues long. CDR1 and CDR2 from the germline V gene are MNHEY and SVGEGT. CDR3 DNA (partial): TGTGCCAGCAGGCCCGCGGGACAGGGTTTGCGAGGC. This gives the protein CASRPAGQGLRG. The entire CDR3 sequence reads CASRPAGQGLRGYTF.

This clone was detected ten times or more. The sequenced part of the CDR3 DNA is TGTGCCAGCAGCTTAGTGGCGGGGGGACGTGGAGAGACC. Amino acid sequence: CASSLVAGGRGET. The whole CDR3 sequence is CASSLVAGGRGETQYF. The rearrangement links TRBV7-7 to TRBJ2-5; 8 bases agree with TRBD2. The read ends 3 residues early relative to the CDR3; the germline J gene fills the gap. Unmatched junction bases numbered 8, after V lost 1 base and J lost 4 bases. Per germline, CDR1 SSHAT and CDR2 FNYEAQ (reference sequence). This CDR3 is 16 amino acids long.

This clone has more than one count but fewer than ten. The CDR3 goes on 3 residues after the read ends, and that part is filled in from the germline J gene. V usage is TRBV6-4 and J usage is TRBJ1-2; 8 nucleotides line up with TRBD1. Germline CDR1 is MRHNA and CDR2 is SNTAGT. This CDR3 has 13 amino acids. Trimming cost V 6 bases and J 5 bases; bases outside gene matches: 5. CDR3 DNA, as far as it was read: TGTGCCAGCAGCCCGACAGGGGAATATGGC. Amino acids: CASSPTGEYG. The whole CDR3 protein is CASSPTGEYGYTF.

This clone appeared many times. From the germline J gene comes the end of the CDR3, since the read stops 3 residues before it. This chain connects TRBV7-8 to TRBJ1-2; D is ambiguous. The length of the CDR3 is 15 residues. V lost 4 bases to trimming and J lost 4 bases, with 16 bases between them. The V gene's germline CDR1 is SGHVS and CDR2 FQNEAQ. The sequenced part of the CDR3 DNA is TGTGCCAGCAGCTCCCTCCAGGATCGGATCTATGGC. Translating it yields CASSSLQDRIYG. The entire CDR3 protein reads CASSSLQDRIYGYTF. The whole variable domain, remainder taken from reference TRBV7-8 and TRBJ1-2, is GAGVSQSPRYKVAKRGQDVALRCDPISGHVSLFWYQQALGQGPEFLTYFQNEAQLDKSGLPSDRFFAERPEGSVSTLKIQRTQQEDSAVYLCASSSLQDRIYGYTFGSGTRLTVV.

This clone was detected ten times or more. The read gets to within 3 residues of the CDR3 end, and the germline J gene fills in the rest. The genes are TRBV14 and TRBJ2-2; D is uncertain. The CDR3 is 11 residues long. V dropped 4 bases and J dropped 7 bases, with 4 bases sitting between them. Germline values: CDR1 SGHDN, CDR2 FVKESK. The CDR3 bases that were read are TGTGCCAGCAGCCTTCACGGGGAG. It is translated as CASSLHGE. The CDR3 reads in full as CASSLHGELFF. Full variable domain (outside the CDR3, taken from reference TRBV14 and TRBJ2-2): EAGVTQFPSHSVIEKGQTVTLRCDPISGHDNLYWYRRVMGKEIKFLLHFVKESKQDESGMPNNRFLAERTGGTYSTLKVQPAELEDSGVYFCASSLHGELFFGEGSRLTVL.

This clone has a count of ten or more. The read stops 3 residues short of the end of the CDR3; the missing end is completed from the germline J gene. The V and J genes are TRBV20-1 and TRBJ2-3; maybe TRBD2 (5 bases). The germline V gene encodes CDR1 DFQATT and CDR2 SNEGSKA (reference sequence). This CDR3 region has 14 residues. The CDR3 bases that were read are TGCAGTGCTAGAAAATCGGGGTTCCAAGAGACG. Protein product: CSARKSGFQET. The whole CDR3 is CSARKSGFQETQYF.

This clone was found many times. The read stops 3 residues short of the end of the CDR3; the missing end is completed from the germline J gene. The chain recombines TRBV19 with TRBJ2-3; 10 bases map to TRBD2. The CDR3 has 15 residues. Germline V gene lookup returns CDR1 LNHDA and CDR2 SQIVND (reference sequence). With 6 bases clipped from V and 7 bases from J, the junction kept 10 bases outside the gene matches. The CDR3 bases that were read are TGTGCCAGTAGGGGCTGGGCTAGCGGGGGACATACG. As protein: CASRGWASGGHT. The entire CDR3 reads CASRGWASGGHTQYF.

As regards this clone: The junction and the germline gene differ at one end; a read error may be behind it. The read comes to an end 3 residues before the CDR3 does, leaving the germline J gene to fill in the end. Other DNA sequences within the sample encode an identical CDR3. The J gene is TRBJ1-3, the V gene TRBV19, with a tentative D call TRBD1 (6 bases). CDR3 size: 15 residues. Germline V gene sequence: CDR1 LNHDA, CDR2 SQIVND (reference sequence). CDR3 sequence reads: CASRVDSYSGNTIYF. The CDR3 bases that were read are TGTGCCAGTAGGGTGGACAGTTACTCTGGAAACACA. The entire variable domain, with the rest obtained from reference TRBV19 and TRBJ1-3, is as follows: DGGITQSPKYLFRKEGQNVTLSCEQNLNHDAMYWYRQDPGQGLRLIYYSQIVNDFQKGDIAEGYSVSREKKESFPLTVTSAQKNPTAFYLCASRVDSYSGNTIYFGEGSWLTVV.

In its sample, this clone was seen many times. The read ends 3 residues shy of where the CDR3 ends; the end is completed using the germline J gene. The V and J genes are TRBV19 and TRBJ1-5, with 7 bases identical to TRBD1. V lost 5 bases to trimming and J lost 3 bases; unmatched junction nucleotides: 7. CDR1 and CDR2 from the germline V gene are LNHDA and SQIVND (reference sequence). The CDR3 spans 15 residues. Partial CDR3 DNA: TGTGCCAGTAGTCCGAGGGGGCAGTACAATCAGCCC. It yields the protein CASSPRGQYNQP. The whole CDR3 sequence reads CASSPRGQYNQPQHF.

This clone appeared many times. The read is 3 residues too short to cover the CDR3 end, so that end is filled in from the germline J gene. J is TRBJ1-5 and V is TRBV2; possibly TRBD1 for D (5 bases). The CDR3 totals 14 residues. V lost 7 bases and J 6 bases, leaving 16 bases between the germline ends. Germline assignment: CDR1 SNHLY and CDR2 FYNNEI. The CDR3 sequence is CASKPQGGFQPQHF. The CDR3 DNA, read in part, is TGTGCCAGCAAGCCGCAGGGAGGGTTTCAGCCC.

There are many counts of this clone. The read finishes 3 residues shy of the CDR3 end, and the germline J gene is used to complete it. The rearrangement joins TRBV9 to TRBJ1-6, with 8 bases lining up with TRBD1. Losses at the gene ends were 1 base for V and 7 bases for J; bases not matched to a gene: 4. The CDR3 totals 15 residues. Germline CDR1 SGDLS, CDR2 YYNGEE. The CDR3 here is CASSVSGTGNSPLHF. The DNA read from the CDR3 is TGTGCCAGCAGCGTATCCGGGACAGGCAATTCACCC.

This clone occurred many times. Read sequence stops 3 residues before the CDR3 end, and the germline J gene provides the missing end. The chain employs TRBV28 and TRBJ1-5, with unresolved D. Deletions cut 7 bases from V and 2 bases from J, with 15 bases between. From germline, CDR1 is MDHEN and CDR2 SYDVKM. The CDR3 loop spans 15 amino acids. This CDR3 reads CASNTGWPGNQPQHF. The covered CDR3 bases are TGTGCCAGCAACACGGGGTGGCCTGGCAATCAGCCC.

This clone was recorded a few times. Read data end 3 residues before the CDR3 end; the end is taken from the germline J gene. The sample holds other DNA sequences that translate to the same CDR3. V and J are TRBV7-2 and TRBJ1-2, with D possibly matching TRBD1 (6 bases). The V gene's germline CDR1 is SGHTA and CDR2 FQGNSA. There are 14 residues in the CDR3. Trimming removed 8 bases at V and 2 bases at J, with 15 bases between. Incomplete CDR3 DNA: TGTGCCAGCTATCCATCGCAGGGGAACTATGGC. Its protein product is CASYPSQGNYG. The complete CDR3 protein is CASYPSQGNYGYTF.

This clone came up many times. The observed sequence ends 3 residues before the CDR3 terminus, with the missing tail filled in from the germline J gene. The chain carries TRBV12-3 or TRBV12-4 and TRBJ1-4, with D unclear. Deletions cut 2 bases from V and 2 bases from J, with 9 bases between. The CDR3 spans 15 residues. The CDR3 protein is CASSLSGVTNEKLFF. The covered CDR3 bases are TGTGCCAGCAGTTTAAGCGGGGTGACTAATGAAAAA.

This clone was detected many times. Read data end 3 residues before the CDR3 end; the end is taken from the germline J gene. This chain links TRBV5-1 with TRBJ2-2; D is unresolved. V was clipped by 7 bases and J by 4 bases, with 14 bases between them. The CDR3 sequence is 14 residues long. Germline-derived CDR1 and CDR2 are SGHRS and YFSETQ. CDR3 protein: CASHTGKFTGELFF. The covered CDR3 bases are TGCGCCAGCCACACGGGTAAATTCACCGGGGAG.

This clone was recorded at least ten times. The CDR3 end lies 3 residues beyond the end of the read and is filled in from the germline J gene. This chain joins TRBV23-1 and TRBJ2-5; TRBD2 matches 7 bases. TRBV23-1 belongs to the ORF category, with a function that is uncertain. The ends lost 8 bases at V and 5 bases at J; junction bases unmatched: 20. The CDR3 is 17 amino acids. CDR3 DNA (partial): TGCGCCAGCGGGGGGTCTCGGGAGCGGGACCCCAGGGAGACC. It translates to CASGGSRERDPRET. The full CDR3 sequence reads CASGGSRERDPRETQYF.